This T cell receptor (beta chain) came from a study of blood T cell repertoires in COVID-19. Overall study context: Collection of acute and convalescent COVID-19 samples took place in the United States, Italy and Spain.

Method: immunoSEQ multiplex PCR; TCRdb's copy keeps in-frame clones and lacks some. The sample shows around 150,000 clones, approximately 80% of them seen only once. Donors in Cohort 3 counted as recovered after two negative PCRs, clearance, or symptom resolution. The table lists this clone with a few counts. Germline CDR1 is SGHDN and CDR2 is FVKESK. CDR3 length: 12 residues. Trimming left V 1 base short and J 9 bases short, with 9 bases between. Specimen: PBMCs or T cells enriched from blood (not recorded which). V is TRBV14 and J is TRBJ1-2; D ambiguous. This sequence was found in a man aged 45-65 years who had recovered from COVID-19. CDR3 in DNA: TGTGCCAGCAGCCAAGTGGAAGCGCGCTACACCTTC. It yields the protein CASSQVEARYTF. The full variable domain, in which reference TRBV14 and TRBJ1-2 provide the parts outside the CDR3, is EAGVTQFPSHSVIEKGQTVTLRCDPISGHDNLYWYRRVMGKEIKFLLHFVKESKQDESGMPNNRFLAERTGGTYSTLKVQPAELEDSGVYFCASSQVEARYTFGSGTRLTVV.